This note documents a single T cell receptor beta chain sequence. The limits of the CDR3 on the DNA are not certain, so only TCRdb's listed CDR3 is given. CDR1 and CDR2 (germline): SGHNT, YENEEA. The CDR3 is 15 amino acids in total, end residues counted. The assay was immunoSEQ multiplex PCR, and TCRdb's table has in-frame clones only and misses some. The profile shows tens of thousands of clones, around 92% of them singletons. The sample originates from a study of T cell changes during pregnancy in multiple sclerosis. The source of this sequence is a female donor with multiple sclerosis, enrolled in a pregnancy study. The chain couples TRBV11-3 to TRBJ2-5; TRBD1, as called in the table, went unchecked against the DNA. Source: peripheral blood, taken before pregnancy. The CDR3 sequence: CASSFGPGPQETQYF.